Below, 21 T cell receptor beta chains from the same sample are listed, as sequenced in a study of CD8+ T cells in alopecia areata. In each case, RNA was isolated and then reverse transcribed into cDNA as the sequencing template. Clones were read by immunoSEQ multiplex PCR, and TCRdb kept only the in-frame ones, dropping some. This sample has roughly 92,000 clones; 70% to 80% occur once, and the top ten carry 17%. Indicated treatment: oral pan-JAK inhibitor, 5-10 mg twice daily. The sequenced sample was CD8+ T cells sorted from blood, obtained at roughly week 45, from a patient treated with tofacitinib. The source of these receptors is a human donor with alopecia areata.

This clone was seen just once. The chain employs TRBV4-3 and TRBJ2-1; D is possibly TRBD2 (6 bases). CDR3 size: 16 residues. Germline V lookup: CDR1 LGHNA, CDR2 YSLEER. V was cut by 4 bases and J by 5 bases, with 18 bases left in between. The CDR3 region is CASSPRGTEGNNEQFF. The CDR3 bases are TGCGCCAGCAGCCCGCGAGGGACGGAGGGGAACAATGAGCAGTTCTTC.

The rearrangement uses TRBV7-3 and TRBJ2-1; D gene unclear. This CDR3 region has 14 residues. V was trimmed by 3 bases and J by 9 bases, leaving 15 bases between them. Germline values: CDR1 SGHTA, CDR2 FQGTGA. CDR3: CASSLIDGLSEQFF. CDR3 DNA sequence: TGTGCCAGCAGCTTGATAGACGGTCTCTCTGAGCAGTTCTTC. Full variable domain (outside the CDR3, taken from reference TRBV7-3 and TRBJ2-1): GAGVSQTPSNKVTEKGKYVELRCDPISGHTALYWYRQSLGQGPEFLIYFQGTGAADDSGLPNDRFFAVRPEGSVSTLKIQRTERGDSAVYLCASSLIDGLSEQFFGPGTRLTVL.

This chain links TRBV19 with TRBJ2-1; 7 positions match TRBD2. This CDR3 contains 15 residues. Germline V gives CDR1 LNHDA, CDR2 SQIVND (reference sequence). J gave up 4 bases and V 6 bases, and 9 bases lay outside the gene matches. CDR3 in amino acids: CASSSGTNTYNEQFF. CDR3 sequence (DNA): TGTGCCAGTAGCTCCGGGACTAACACGTACAATGAGCAGTTCTTC.

V and J are TRBV19 and TRBJ2-7; 9 nucleotides match TRBD1. Germline V CDR1 and CDR2: LNHDA, SQIVND (reference sequence). V was clipped by 3 bases and J by 2 bases; unmatched bases: 11. The CDR3 totals 17 residues. In DNA form, the CDR3 reads TGTGCCAGTAGTATCCCCTATCCGGGACAGGGACCCTACGAGCAGTACTTC. Translating gives CASSIPYPGQGPYEQYF.

This clone showed up just once. The CDR3 is CASTPGQTTYEQYF. The CDR3 bases are TGTGCCAGCACTCCGGGACAGACAACCTACGAGCAGTACTTC. V is TRBV2 and J is TRBJ2-7; 7 bases are a match to TRBD1. Germline V CDR1 and CDR2: SNHLY, FYNNEI. This CDR3 comprises 14 residues. The V and J ends lost 7 bases and 2 bases, in that order; junction bases with no gene match: 8. The full variable domain, completed using reference TRBV2 and TRBJ2-7, is EPEVTQTPSHQVTQMGQEVILRCVPISNHLYFYWYRQILGQKVEFLVSFYNNEISEKSEIFDDQFSVERPDGSNFTLKIRSTKLEDSAMYFCASTPGQTTYEQYFGPGTRLTVT.

This clone was seen once. This chain uses TRBV10-3 with TRBJ1-1; D is possibly TRBD1 (5 bases). CDR1 ENHRY and CDR2 SYGVKD come from the germline V gene. The CDR3 totals 15 residues. V was shortened by 5 bases and J by 0 bases, with 13 bases between the two germline ends. The CDR3 protein is CAISRSRDVNTEAFF. In DNA, the CDR3 is TGTGCCATCAGTCGATCGCGGGACGTGAACACTGAAGCTTTCTTT.

This chain uses TRBV29-1 with TRBJ2-1, with D unresolved. This CDR3 comprises 10 residues. The germline CDR1 and CDR2 sequences are SQVTM and ANQGSEA. The V end lost 7 bases, the J end lost 5 bases, and 6 bases lay between the germline ends. This CDR3 is CSGADNEQFF. Written as DNA, the CDR3 is TGCAGCGGGGCGGACAATGAGCAGTTCTTC.

The genes are TRBV4-3 and TRBJ2-5; TRBD2 matches 11 bases. After removal of 4 bases from V and 3 bases from J, the junction contained 7 bases not matched to a gene. This CDR3 has 16 amino acids. Germline V gene data show CDR1 as LGHNA and CDR2 as YSLEER. CDR3 residues: CASSPSSGGTKETQYF. For the CDR3, the DNA is TGCGCCAGCAGCCCATCTAGCGGGGGGACGAAAGAGACCCAGTACTTC.

The J gene is TRBJ2-3, the V gene TRBV7-9, with D uncertain. The germline CDR1 and CDR2 sequences are SEHNR and FQNEAQ (reference sequence). This CDR3 contains 13 residues. The ends were cut back, 1 base at V and 5 bases at J, with 7 bases in the middle. CDR3 residues: CASSLGLGDTQYF. CDR3 sequence (DNA): TGTGCCAGCAGCTTAGGATTGGGAGATACGCAGTATTTT.

V is TRBV27 and J is TRBJ2-3; 7 nucleotides match TRBD2. J lost 3 bases, V lost 2 bases, and 8 bases had no gene match. CDR1 and CDR2 from the germline V gene are MNHEY and SMNVEV (reference sequence). This CDR3 spans 16 amino acids. The CDR3 reads CASSLGYGLETDTQYF. CDR3 in DNA: TGTGCCAGCAGTTTAGGGTACGGACTAGAAACAGATACGCAGTATTTT.

V usage is TRBV11-2 and J usage is TRBJ2-7; D might be TRBD1 or TRBD2, each matching 5 bases. The CDR3 contains 14 residues. Trimming shortened V by 3 bases and J by 0 bases, and 9 bases separated the two germline ends. Germline values: CDR1 SGHAT, CDR2 FQNNGV. The CDR3 bases are TGTGCCAGCAGCTTGGCCGGGACCTCCTACGAGCAGTACTTC. It encodes CASSLAGTSYEQYF.

CDR3 region: CATSRVNREKLFF. The CDR3 nucleotides are TGTGCCACCAGCAGGGTAAACCGTGAAAAACTGTTTTTT. This rearrangement joins TRBV15 to TRBJ1-4, with D hard to call. CDR1 is LNHNV and CDR2 is YYDKDF in the germline V gene (reference sequence). Trimming removed 3 bases from V and 7 bases from J, with 9 bases in between. The CDR3 is 13 residues long.

In regard to this clone: The sample carries other DNA sequences with the same CDR3. V is TRBV9 and J is TRBJ1-2; D uncertain. Per the germline V gene, CDR1 is SGDLS and CDR2 is YYNGEE. This CDR3 region has 11 residues. The V gene lost 3 bases and the J gene lost 7 bases, with 7 bases spanning the gap. CDR3 sequence: CASSGGLGYTF. CDR3 sequence (DNA): TGTGCCAGCAGCGGAGGACTTGGCTACACCTTC.

The chain is built from TRBV28 and TRBJ1-1; the D is unclear. Trimming cost V 6 bases and J 6 bases, with 20 bases left between them. Germline values: CDR1 MDHEN, CDR2 SYDVKM. The CDR3 sequence is 15 residues long. The CDR3 DNA is TGTGCCAGCAGGTTGAACCTTGCCCGAGACGCTGAAGCTTTCTTT. It encodes CASRLNLARDAEAFF.

V usage is TRBV29-1 and J usage is TRBJ1-4; D perhaps matches TRBD1 (5 bases). The V gene's germline CDR1 is SQVTM and CDR2 ANQGSEA. There are 18 residues in the CDR3. Trimming removed 7 bases at V and 2 bases at J, with 26 bases between. The CDR3 nucleotides are TGCAGCGCCCCTCGGGATGTACAGGTACCATCGACTAATGAAAAACTGTTTTTT. It is translated as CSAPRDVQVPSTNEKLFF.

The rearrangement uses TRBV5-4 and TRBJ2-3; the D gene is possibly TRBD2 (5 bases). This CDR3 is 15 amino acids long. Germline V gives CDR1 SGHNT, CDR2 YYREEE (reference sequence). Deletions cut 0 bases from V and 0 bases from J, with 8 bases between. The CDR3 loop is CASSLGERSTDTQYF. Written as DNA, the CDR3 is TGTGCCAGCAGCTTGGGGGAGAGGAGCACAGATACGCAGTATTTT.

This chain links TRBV4-3 with TRBJ1-2, with a tentative D call TRBD1 (6 bases). This CDR3 contains 15 residues. CDR1 and CDR2 from the germline V gene are LGHNA and YSLEER. V lost 0 bases to trimming and J lost 2 bases, with 10 bases between them. The CDR3 nucleotides are TGCGCCAGCAGCCAAGATGGGACACCAAACTATGGCTACACCTTC. It specifies CASSQDGTPNYGYTF.

The chain uses TRBV2 and TRBJ1-1, with a possible D match to TRBD1 (6 bases). The CDR3 contains 12 residues. Germline lookup yields CDR1 SNHLY and CDR2 FYNNEI. V was cut by 5 bases and J by 7 bases, with 11 bases left in between. CDR3 sequence (DNA): TGTGCCAGCAGTAACAGGGCGAGTGAAGCTTTCTTT. Translated, it gives CASSNRASEAFF.

V usage is TRBV7-2 and J usage is TRBJ2-7; D remains unclear. CDR1 and CDR2 (germline): SGHTA, FQGNSA. The CDR3 has 12 residues. Trimming stripped 2 bases from V and 3 bases from J, with 5 bases between. DNA for the CDR3: TGTGCCAGCAGCTTATTCCTCTACGAGCAGTACTTC. It yields the protein CASSLFLYEQYF.

This chain uses TRBV5-6 with TRBJ2-7; 11 nucleotides line up with TRBD1. The germline V gene encodes CDR1 SGHDT and CDR2 YYEEEE. The CDR3 runs to 16 residues. The V segment lost 2 bases and the J segment 5 bases; nucleotides outside the gene matches: 9. The CDR3, as DNA: TGTGCCAGCAGCTTAACAGGGACAGGGGGACTGAACGAGCAGTACTTC. Protein: CASSLTGTGGLNEQYF.

This clone was detected a few times. The chain links TRBV19 to TRBJ2-1; perhaps TRBD1 as D (6 bases). Between the trimmed V and J ends, which lost 7 bases and 7 bases, there was a span of 8 bases. CDR1 is LNHDA and CDR2 is SQIVND in the germline V gene (reference sequence). This CDR3 is 11 amino acids long. The CDR3 loop reads CASTRGNEQFF. The DNA for the CDR3 is TGTGCCAGTACGAGGGGGAATGAGCAGTTCTTC.